By share, the clone carrying this TCR beta chain ranks as large. The antigen remains undetermined. The sample comes from a study of spatial heterogeneity in lung cancer. Study outcomes and limitations: At tumor resection, ubiquitous expanded TCRs were detected in blood more often than later.

Time point: sample taken at primary tumor resection. Whole RNA obtained from tumor, nontumor lung or frozen PBMC underwent sequencing without sorting. Looked up from germline, CDR1 is MDHEN and CDR2 is SYDVKM. This CDR3 contains 14 residues. Trimming cost V 0 bases and J 2 bases, with 8 bases left between them. Every individual TCR cDNA molecule carried its own unique molecular identifier, which allowed correction of PCR and sequencing errors. Each CDR3 protein is one row after TCRdb ran MiXCR on the 5' RACE reads. The sample lists roughly 12,000 distinct CDR3 sequences, about a sixth seen once, with roughly half in the top ten.

This receptor was taken from a male donor with early-stage non-small cell lung cancer. This sequence joins TRBV28 and TRBJ2-7; possible D gene TRBD1, 6 bases. Source: PBMCs, taken at surgery. The CDR3 loop is CASSLWDSPYEQYF. CDR3 nucleotides: TGTGCCAGCAGTTTATGGGACAGTCCCTACGAGCAGTACTTC.